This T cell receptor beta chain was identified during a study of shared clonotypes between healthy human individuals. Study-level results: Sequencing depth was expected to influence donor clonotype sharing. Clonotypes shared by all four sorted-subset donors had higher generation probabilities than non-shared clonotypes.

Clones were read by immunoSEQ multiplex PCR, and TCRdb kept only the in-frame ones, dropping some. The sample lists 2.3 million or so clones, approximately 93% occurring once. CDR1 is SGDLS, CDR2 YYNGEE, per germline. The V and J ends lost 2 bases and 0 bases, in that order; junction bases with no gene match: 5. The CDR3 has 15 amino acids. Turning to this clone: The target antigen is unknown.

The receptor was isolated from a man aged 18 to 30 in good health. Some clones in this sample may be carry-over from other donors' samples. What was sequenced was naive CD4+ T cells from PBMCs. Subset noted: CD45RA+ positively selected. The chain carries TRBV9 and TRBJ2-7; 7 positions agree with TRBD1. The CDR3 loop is CASSVGTEFSYEQYF. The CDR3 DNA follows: TGTGCCAGCAGCGTCGGGACAGAGTTCTCCTACGAGCAGTACTTC.